The clone carrying this T cell receptor (beta chain) was found a few times. The antigen is unknown. This entry is derived from a study of T cell responses to AZD1222 COVID-19 vaccine. Profiled with immunoSEQ multiplex PCR; TCRdb holds only in-frame clones, not every one. The sample consists of about 180,000 clones, 88% of them appearing once. Investigators merged groups given second doses at roughly 4 or roughly 12 weeks. The CDR3 runs 15 residues. Trimming took 5 bases from V and 2 from J; bases not matched to a gene: 5. Per germline, CDR1 MNHEY and CDR2 SMNVEV (reference sequence). Study results and caveats: Donor demographics were predominantly white British with a female majority; clonal diversity may be underestimated. In all cases, repertoires were sampled only after the peak T cell response.

The chain recombines TRBV27 with TRBJ2-1, with TRBD1 matching over 8 bases. The specimen comprised peripheral blood, sampled 28 days after the second AZD1222 dose. The TCR originated in an adult who received the AZD1222 COVID-19 vaccine. The CDR3 DNA reads TGTGCCAGCAGTCCCGGACAGGGTACCTACAATGAGCAGTTCTTC. Encoded protein: CASSPGQGTYNEQFF.